Below, 30 T cell receptor beta chains from the same sample are listed, as sequenced in a study of cytomegalovirus exposure and HLA in healthy donors. Use of 60 Vbeta and 13 Jbeta primers characterized the PCR. This table comes from immunoSEQ multiplex PCR, and its TCRdb copy is limited to in-frame clones, with some not included. Among fewer than 150,000 clones, 75% to 90% were seen once, and the ten largest hold 7.5% to 9.5%. Sequencing used PBMCs. All receptors derive from a female donor in good health and CMV-seropositive.

The chain couples TRBV5-6 to TRBJ2-7; the match to TRBD1 covers 9 bases. Trimming cost V 7 bases and J 3 bases; bases outside gene matches: 5. In germline, CDR1 is SGHDT, CDR2 YYEEEE. The CDR3 is 13 residues long. CDR3 region: CASFRQGGYEQYF. CDR3 nucleotide sequence: TGTGCCAGCTTCCGACAGGGGGGCTACGAGCAGTACTTC.

V gene TRBV7-9 combines with J gene TRBJ2-3, with D possibly matching TRBD1 (6 bases). Trimming stripped 0 bases from V and 2 bases from J, with 9 bases between. The CDR3 length is 15 residues. In germline, CDR1 is SEHNR, CDR2 FQNEAQ (reference sequence). CDR3 sequence (DNA): TGTGCCAGCAGCTTAGCGGGGGCCAACACAGATACGCAGTATTTT. Its translation: CASSLAGANTDTQYF.

The V call is TRBV6-6, the J call TRBJ1-1; D not resolved. V lost 2 bases, J lost 0 bases, and 7 bases lay in between. The CDR3 consists of 14 residues. Germline lookup yields CDR1 MNHNY and CDR2 SVGAGI (reference sequence). CDR3 sequence (DNA): TGTGCCAGCAGTTACGTCTCGGTGAACACTGAAGCTTTCTTT. It specifies CASSYVSVNTEAFF.

In its sample, this clone was seen a few times. The chain has TRBV6-4 and TRBJ2-2; 9 positions match TRBD1. Germline V CDR1 and CDR2: MRHNA, SNTAGT. This CDR3 is built from 15 residues. V lost 3 bases, J lost 3 bases, and 2 bases stayed unmatched. CDR3 DNA sequence: TGTGCCAGCAGTGAACAGGGGGCGGACACCGGGGAGCTGTTTTTT. Translating it yields CASSEQGADTGELFF.

The chain has TRBV7-3 and TRBJ1-1, with D tentatively TRBD1 (6 bases). The germline CDR1 and CDR2 sequences are SGHTA and FQGTGA. Trimming left V 5 bases short and J 1 base short, with 14 bases between. The CDR3 consists of 15 residues. As DNA, the CDR3 is TGTGCCAGCAGCCCCCTAGGGGGAAGGAACACTGAAGCTTTCTTT. As protein: CASSPLGGRNTEAFF.

This chain connects TRBV27 to TRBJ2-7; 10 bases fit TRBD1. The CDR3 covers 18 residues. V shed 5 bases, J shed 7 bases, and the junction held 20 bases outside the gene matches. CDR1 and CDR2 (germline): MNHEY, SMNVEV (reference sequence). CDR3: CASSRPGQGRGESREQYF. CDR3 nucleotide sequence: TGTGCCAGCAGTCGGCCGGGACAGGGGAGGGGGGAGAGTAGGGAGCAGTACTTC.

This clone was observed a few times. V is TRBV6-1 and J is TRBJ2-7, with TRBD1 identical over 7 bases. V dropped 7 bases and J dropped 3; count of bases not matched to a gene: 6. The CDR3 consists of 13 residues. CDR1 MNHNS and CDR2 SASEGT come from the germline V gene. CDR3 residues: CASNSGQYYEQYF. In DNA form, the CDR3 reads TGTGCCAGCAATTCGGGACAGTACTACGAGCAGTACTTC.

This clone was counted between two and nine times. This chain's CDR3 is CASSQASGGTGELFF. The CDR3 DNA sequence: TGCGCCAGCAGCCAAGCTAGCGGGGGTACCGGGGAGCTGTTTTTT. This chain joins TRBV4-1 and TRBJ2-2, with 10 bases that match TRBD2. Germline assignment: CDR1 MGHRA and CDR2 YSYEKL. The CDR3 loop spans 15 amino acids. After removal of 1 base from V and 5 bases from J, the junction contained 1 base not matched to a gene.

V gene TRBV6-6 combines with J gene TRBJ1-5; 7 bases are a match to TRBD1. V gave up 7 bases and J gave up 2 bases; unmatched junction bases: 11. The V gene's germline CDR1 is MNHNY and CDR2 SVGAGI (reference sequence). The length of the CDR3 is 16 residues. The CDR3 is CASTSDGDRGNQPQHF. DNA of the CDR3: TGTGCCAGCACCTCCGACGGTGACAGGGGCAATCAGCCCCAGCATTTT.

The chain is built from TRBV12-1 and TRBJ2-3; the D segment call TRBD2 is taken from the table without a DNA check. TRBV12-1 is listed as a pseudogene. This CDR3 has 13 amino acids. The CDR3 spells CASRSCCGDTQYF. For the CDR3, the DNA is TGTGCCAGCAGGTCCTGCTGCGGGGATACGCAGTATTTT.

The DNA for the CDR3 is TGTGCCTGGAGTGTAGTCCAGGGTACAGATACGCAGTATTTT. Translated: CAWSVVQGTDTQYF. The J gene is TRBJ2-3, the V gene TRBV30; D may be TRBD1 (5 bases). CDR3 length: 14 residues. Germline V gene lookup returns CDR1 GTSNPN and CDR2 SVGIG (reference sequence). The V and J ends lost 0 bases and 3 bases respectively, with 10 bases between them. The variable domain in full, completed from reference TRBV30 and TRBJ2-3, reads SQTIHQWPATLVQPVGSPLSLECTVEGTSNPNLYWYRQAAGRGLQLLFYSVGIGQISSEVPQNLSASRPQDRQFILSSKKLLLSDSGFYLCAWSVVQGTDTQYFGPGTRLTVL.

The rearrangement joins TRBV6-5 to TRBJ1-2, with 9 positions matching TRBD1. V was clipped by 7 bases and J by 1 base; unmatched bases: 4. The germline V gene encodes CDR1 MNHEY and CDR2 SVGAGI. The CDR3 totals 14 residues. CDR3 residues: CASIGTGHNYGYTF. Here the CDR3 DNA reads TGTGCCAGCATAGGGACAGGGCATAACTATGGCTACACCTTC.

J is TRBJ2-5 and V is TRBV5-1; D might be TRBD1 (5 bases). Germline CDR1 SGHRS, CDR2 YFSETQ. Trimming removed 4 bases at V and 2 bases at J, with 9 bases between. The CDR3 is 13 residues long. CDR3 in amino acids: CASSPGNQETQYF. The CDR3 DNA is TGCGCCAGCAGCCCAGGGAATCAAGAGACCCAGTACTTC.

Points on this clone: The sample carries other DNA sequences with the same CDR3. V usage is TRBV6-5 and J usage is TRBJ1-3; D is ambiguous. The CDR3 has 13 amino acids. Germline V gene sequence: CDR1 MNHEY, CDR2 SVGAGI. V lost 6 bases and J 3 bases, leaving 9 bases between the germline ends. CDR3 amino acids: CASRPTGGNTIYF. The CDR3 DNA sequence: TGTGCCAGCAGACCGACTGGTGGAAACACCATATATTTT.

The count of this clone is one. V and J are TRBV7-8 and TRBJ1-2, with TRBD1 matching 12 bases. Germline CDR1 is SGHVS and CDR2 is FQNEAQ. The CDR3 spans 15 residues. J gave up 8 bases and V 5 bases, and 9 bases lay outside the gene matches. CDR3 bases: TGTGCCAGCAGCCTCCACCGGGACAGGGGGCTAGGCTACACCTTC. It translates to CASSLHRDRGLGYTF.

The V call is TRBV18, the J call TRBJ2-5; D is unclear. The V end lost 1 base, the J end lost 1 base, and 7 bases lay between the germline ends. The CDR3 runs 14 residues. Germline V CDR1 and CDR2: KGHSH, LQKENI. This CDR3 reads CASSPRQIQETQYF. As DNA, the CDR3 is TGTGCCAGCTCACCACGACAAATCCAAGAGACCCAGTACTTC.

The chain joins TRBV28 to TRBJ1-3; D unresolved. CDR3 length equals 15 residues. Germline loops: CDR1 MDHEN, CDR2 SYDVKM. Trimming left V 2 bases short and J 0 bases short, with 8 bases between. CDR3 region: CASSLVRRSGNTIYF. CDR3 nucleotide sequence: TGTGCCAGCAGTTTAGTCAGGCGCTCTGGAAACACCATATATTTT. Full variable domain (outside the CDR3, taken from reference TRBV28 and TRBJ1-3): DVKVTQSSRYLVKRTGEKVFLECVQDMDHENMFWYRQDPGLGLRLIYFSYDVKMKEKGDIPEGYSVSREKKERFSLILESASTNQTSMYLCASSLVRRSGNTIYFGEGSWLTVV.

V gene TRBV5-5 combines with J gene TRBJ2-7; TRBD1 matches 7 bases. CDR1 and CDR2 from the germline V gene are SGHKS and YYEKEE (reference sequence). The CDR3 runs to 14 residues. The junction had 9 bases not matched to a gene; V was cut back by 3 bases and J by 6 bases. CDR3 sequence (DNA): TGTGCCAGCAGCTCGACAGGGACGGCATCCGAGCAGTACTTC. It codes for CASSSTGTASEQYF. Supplemented by reference TRBV5-5 and TRBJ2-7, the full variable domain reads DAGVTQSPTHLIKTRGQQVTLRCSPISGHKSVSWYQQVLGQGPQFIFQYYEKEERGRGNFPDRFSARQFPNYSSELNVNALLLGDSALYLCASSSTGTASEQYFGPGTRLTVT.

V usage is TRBV9 and J usage is TRBJ2-3, with D maybe TRBD1 (5 bases). V was shortened by 0 bases and J by 4 bases, with 9 bases between the two germline ends. The CDR3 covers 14 residues. Per the germline V gene, CDR1 is SGDLS and CDR2 is YYNGEE. The CDR3 DNA sequence: TGTGCCAGCAGCGTAGCAGGGAACCCAGATACGCAGTATTTT. Its translation is CASSVAGNPDTQYF.

The chain is built from TRBV4-1 and TRBJ2-7, with 7 bases fitting TRBD1. CDR1 MGHRA and CDR2 YSYEKL come from the germline V gene. The CDR3 spans 16 residues. With V trimmed by 0 bases and J by 5 bases, 10 bases remained unmatched. The CDR3 DNA reads as TGCGCCAGCAGCCAAGACCGGGACAGTAAACGCAACGAGCAGTACTTC. Its translation: CASSQDRDSKRNEQYF.

The rearrangement uses TRBV15 and TRBJ2-1, with a possible D match to TRBD2 (6 bases). The CDR3 covers 14 residues. CDR1 LNHNV and CDR2 YYDKDF come from the germline V gene (reference sequence). V shed 8 bases and J shed 3 bases, with 14 bases lying between them. CDR3 sequence (DNA): TGTGCCACCGGGGTAGCGGAGCTCTACAATGAGCAGTTCTTC. Residues: CATGVAELYNEQFF.

The chain has TRBV6-5 and TRBJ1-5; D not resolved. CDR3 size: 14 residues. Germline CDR1 MNHEY, CDR2 SVGAGI. V was pared by 0 bases and J by 3 bases, with 6 bases between. CDR3 protein: CASSYSWPNQPQHF. The CDR3 coding sequence is TGTGCCAGCAGTTACTCCTGGCCCAATCAGCCCCAGCATTTT.

This chain uses TRBV5-4 with TRBJ1-2, with TRBD1 identical over 9 bases. The V segment lost 3 bases and the J segment 3 bases; nucleotides outside the gene matches: 6. The CDR3 length is 15 residues. CDR1 is SGHNT and CDR2 is YYREEE in the germline V gene (reference sequence). The CDR3 DNA follows: TGTGCCAGCAGCTCCCGGACAGGGGCCGACTATGGCTACACCTTC. Its protein is CASSSRTGADYGYTF.

This rearrangement joins TRBV7-3 to TRBJ1-2; 9 nucleotides line up with TRBD1. V lost 2 bases, J lost 6 bases, and 1 base stayed unmatched. The length of the CDR3 is 13 residues. Germline V gives CDR1 SGHTA, CDR2 FQGTGA. CDR3 bases: TGTGCCAGCAGCTTAGGGACAGGGCATGGCTACACCTTC. This codes for CASSLGTGHGYTF.

The chain links TRBV6-6 to TRBJ2-3, with a possible D match to TRBD2 (5 bases). The CDR3 has 14 amino acids. Germline lookup yields CDR1 MNHNY and CDR2 SVGAGI (reference sequence). V dropped 3 bases and J dropped 2 bases, with 9 bases sitting between them. The CDR3 region has the DNA TGTGCCAGCAGTTATGGCGGGCTCACAGATACGCAGTATTTT. Its translation: CASSYGGLTDTQYF.

This chain connects TRBV5-1 to TRBJ2-2; no firm D call. The germline V gene has CDR1 SGHRS and CDR2 YFSETQ. This CDR3 comprises 15 residues. The V end lost 0 bases, the J end lost 3 bases, and 9 bases lay between the germline ends. CDR3 coding DNA: TGCGCCAGCAGCTTGGAATTCGGGTACACCGGGGAGCTGTTTTTT. Protein sequence: CASSLEFGYTGELFF.

V usage is TRBV6-5 and J usage is TRBJ2-1, with 7 bases that match TRBD1. Germline V gives CDR1 MNHEY, CDR2 SVGAGI. The J segment lost 9 bases and the V segment lost 2 bases, leaving 7 bases of the junction unmatched. CDR3 length: 14 residues. The CDR3 spells CASSYGDRESEQFF. CDR3 DNA sequence: TGTGCCAGCAGTTACGGAGACAGGGAGAGTGAGCAGTTCTTC.

This clone has a handful of counts. The J gene is TRBJ2-7, the V gene TRBV15, with D tentatively TRBD1 (5 bases). The CDR3 length is 12 residues. Germline lookup yields CDR1 LNHNV and CDR2 YYDKDF (reference sequence). With 1 base removed from V and 7 bases from J, the gap between germline ends came to 8 bases. Here the CDR3 DNA reads TGTGCCACCAGCAGAGTAGGGGAAGAGCAGTACTTC. It codes for CATSRVGEEQYF. The full variable domain, its missing parts supplied by reference TRBV15 and TRBJ2-7, is DAMVIQNPRYQVTQFGKPVTLSCSQTLNHNVMYWYQQKSSQAPKLLFHYYDKDFNNEADTPDNFQSRRPNTSFCFLDIRSPGLGDTAMYLCATSRVGEEQYFGPGTRLTVT.

The V call is TRBV28, the J call TRBJ1-1, with 8 bases matching TRBD1. The V segment lost 2 bases and the J segment 1 base; nucleotides outside the gene matches: 3. CDR3 length: 15 amino acids. Germline lookup yields CDR1 MDHEN and CDR2 SYDVKM. CDR3 amino acids: CASSLGDRPNTEAFF. CDR3 in DNA: TGTGCCAGCAGTTTAGGGGACAGGCCGAACACTGAAGCTTTCTTT.

This clone appeared a single time. The rearrangement links TRBV7-8 to TRBJ2-7, with D possibly TRBD2 on 5 matching bases. The V end was cut by 5 bases, the J end by 7 bases, with 18 bases between. Germline V lookup: CDR1 SGHVS, CDR2 FQNEAQ. The length of the CDR3 is 14 residues. The CDR3 DNA reads as TGTGCCAGCAGCCCCTCCCCAGTCTCGGGAGAGCAGTACTTC. Translated: CASSPSPVSGEQYF.